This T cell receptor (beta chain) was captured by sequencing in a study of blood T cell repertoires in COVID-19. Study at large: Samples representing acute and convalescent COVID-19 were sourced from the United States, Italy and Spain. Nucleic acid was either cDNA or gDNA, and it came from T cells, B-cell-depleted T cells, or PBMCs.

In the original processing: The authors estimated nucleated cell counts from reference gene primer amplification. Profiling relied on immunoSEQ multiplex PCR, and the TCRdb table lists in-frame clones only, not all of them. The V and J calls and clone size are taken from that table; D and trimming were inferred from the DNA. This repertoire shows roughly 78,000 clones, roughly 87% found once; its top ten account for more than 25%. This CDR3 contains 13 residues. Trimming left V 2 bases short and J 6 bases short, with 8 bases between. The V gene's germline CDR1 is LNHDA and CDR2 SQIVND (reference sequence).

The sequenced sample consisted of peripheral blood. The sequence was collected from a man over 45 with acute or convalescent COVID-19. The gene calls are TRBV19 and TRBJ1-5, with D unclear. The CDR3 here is CASSIFEGQPQHF. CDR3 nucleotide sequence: TGTGCCAGTAGTATATTCGAGGGTCAGCCCCAGCATTTT.